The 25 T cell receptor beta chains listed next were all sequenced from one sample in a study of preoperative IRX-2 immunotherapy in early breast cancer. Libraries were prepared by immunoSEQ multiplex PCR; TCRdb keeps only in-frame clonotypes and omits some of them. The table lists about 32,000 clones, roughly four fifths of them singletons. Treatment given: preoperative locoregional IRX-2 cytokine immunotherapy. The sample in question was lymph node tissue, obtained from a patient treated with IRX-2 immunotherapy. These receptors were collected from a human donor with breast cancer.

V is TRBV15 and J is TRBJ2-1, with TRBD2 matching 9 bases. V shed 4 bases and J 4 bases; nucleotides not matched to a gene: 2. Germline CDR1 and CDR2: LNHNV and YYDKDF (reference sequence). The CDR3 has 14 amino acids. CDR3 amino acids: CATSTSGRYNEQFF. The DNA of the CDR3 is TGTGCCACCAGCACCAGCGGGAGGTACAATGAGCAGTTCTTC.

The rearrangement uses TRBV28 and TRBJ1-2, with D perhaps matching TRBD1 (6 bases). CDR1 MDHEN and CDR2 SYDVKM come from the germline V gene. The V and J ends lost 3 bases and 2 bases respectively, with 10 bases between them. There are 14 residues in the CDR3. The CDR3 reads CASSFGQPNYGYTF. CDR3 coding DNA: TGTGCCAGCAGTTTCGGACAGCCAAACTATGGCTACACCTTC.

Written as DNA, the CDR3 is TGTGCCAGCTCCACCGGGACAGCAAGCTACGAGCAGTACTTC. Translation: CASSTGTASYEQYF. V and J are TRBV18 and TRBJ2-7; 7 bases map to TRBD1. Germline V lookup: CDR1 KGHSH, CDR2 LQKENI. Trimming cost V 6 bases and J 3 bases; bases outside gene matches: 8. This CDR3 spans 14 amino acids.

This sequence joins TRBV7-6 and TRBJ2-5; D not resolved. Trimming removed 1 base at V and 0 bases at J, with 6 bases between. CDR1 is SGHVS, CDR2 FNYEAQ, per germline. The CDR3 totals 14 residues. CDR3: CASSLDNHQETQYF. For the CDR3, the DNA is TGTGCCAGCAGCTTAGATAACCACCAAGAGACCCAGTACTTC.

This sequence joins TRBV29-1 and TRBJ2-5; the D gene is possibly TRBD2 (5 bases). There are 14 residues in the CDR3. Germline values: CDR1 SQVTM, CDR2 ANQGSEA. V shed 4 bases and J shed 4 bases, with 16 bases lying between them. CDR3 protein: CSVGISASRETQYF. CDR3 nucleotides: TGCAGCGTTGGTATTAGCGCCTCCCGAGAGACCCAGTACTTC.

In DNA form, the CDR3 reads TGCAGCGTCGGGTTATCGCTGGGAAACACCATATATTTT. This sequence encodes CSVGLSLGNTIYF. J is TRBJ1-3 and V is TRBV29-1; the D is unclear. Trimming pared 6 bases from V and 4 bases from J, leaving 13 bases between. This CDR3 contains 13 residues. From germline, CDR1 is SQVTM and CDR2 ANQGSEA.

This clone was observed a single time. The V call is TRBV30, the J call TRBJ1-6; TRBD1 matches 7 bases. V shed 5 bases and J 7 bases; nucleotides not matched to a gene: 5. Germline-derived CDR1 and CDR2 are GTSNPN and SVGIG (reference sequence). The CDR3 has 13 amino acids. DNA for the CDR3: TGTGCCTGGGCGGGACAGCAAAATTCACCCCTCCACTTT. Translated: CAWAGQQNSPLHF.

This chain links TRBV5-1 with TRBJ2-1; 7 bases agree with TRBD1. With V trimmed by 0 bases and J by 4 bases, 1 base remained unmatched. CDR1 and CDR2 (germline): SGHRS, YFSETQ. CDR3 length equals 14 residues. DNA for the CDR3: TGCGCCAGCAGCTTGGGGGACAGATACAATGAGCAGTTCTTC. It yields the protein CASSLGDRYNEQFF.

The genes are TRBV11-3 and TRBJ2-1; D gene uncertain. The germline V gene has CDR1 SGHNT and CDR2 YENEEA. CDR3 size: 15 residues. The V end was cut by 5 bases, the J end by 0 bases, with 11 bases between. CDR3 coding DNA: TGTGCCAGCAGCGACGGCCCTAGCTCCTACAATGAGCAGTTCTTC. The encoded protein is CASSDGPSSYNEQFF.

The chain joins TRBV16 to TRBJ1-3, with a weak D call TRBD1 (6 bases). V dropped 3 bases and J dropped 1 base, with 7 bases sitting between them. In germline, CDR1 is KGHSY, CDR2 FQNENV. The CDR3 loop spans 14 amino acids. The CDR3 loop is CASSHGTSGNTIYF. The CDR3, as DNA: TGTGCCAGCAGCCACGGGACATCTGGAAACACCATATATTTT.

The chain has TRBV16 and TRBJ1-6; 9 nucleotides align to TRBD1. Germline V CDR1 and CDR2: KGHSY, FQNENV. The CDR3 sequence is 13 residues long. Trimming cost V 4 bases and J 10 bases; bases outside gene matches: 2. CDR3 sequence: CASSPTGGSPLHF. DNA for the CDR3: TGTGCCAGCAGCCCGACAGGGGGGTCACCCCTCCACTTT. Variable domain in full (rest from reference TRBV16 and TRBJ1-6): GEEVAQTPKHLVRGEGQKAKLYCAPIKGHSYVFWYQQVLKNEFKFLISFQNENVFDETGMPKERFSAKCLPNSPCSLEIQATKLEDSAVYFCASSPTGGSPLHFGNGTRLTVT.

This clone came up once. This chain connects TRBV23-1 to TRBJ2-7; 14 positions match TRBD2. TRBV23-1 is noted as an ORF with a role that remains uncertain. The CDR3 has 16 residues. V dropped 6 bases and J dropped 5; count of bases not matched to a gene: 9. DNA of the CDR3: TGCGCCAGCAGCTTGGGACTAGCGGGAGAAAACAACGAGCAGTACTTC. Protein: CASSLGLAGENNEQYF.

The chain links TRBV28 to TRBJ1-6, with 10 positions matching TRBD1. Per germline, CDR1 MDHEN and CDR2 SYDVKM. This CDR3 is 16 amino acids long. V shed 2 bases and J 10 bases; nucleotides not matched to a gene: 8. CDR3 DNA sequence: TGTGCCAGCAGTTTACATAGGGGACAGGGGAACTCACCCCTCCACTTT. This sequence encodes CASSLHRGQGNSPLHF.

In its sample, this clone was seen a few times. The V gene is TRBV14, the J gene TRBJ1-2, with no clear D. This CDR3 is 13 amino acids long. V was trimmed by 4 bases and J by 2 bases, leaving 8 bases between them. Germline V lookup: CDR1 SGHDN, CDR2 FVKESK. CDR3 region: CASSPTENYGYTF. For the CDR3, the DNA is TGTGCCAGCAGCCCTACAGAGAACTATGGCTACACCTTC. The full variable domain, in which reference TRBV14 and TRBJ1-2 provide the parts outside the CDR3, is EAGVTQFPSHSVIEKGQTVTLRCDPISGHDNLYWYRRVMGKEIKFLLHFVKESKQDESGMPNNRFLAERTGGTYSTLKVQPAELEDSGVYFCASSPTENYGYTFGSGTRLTVV.

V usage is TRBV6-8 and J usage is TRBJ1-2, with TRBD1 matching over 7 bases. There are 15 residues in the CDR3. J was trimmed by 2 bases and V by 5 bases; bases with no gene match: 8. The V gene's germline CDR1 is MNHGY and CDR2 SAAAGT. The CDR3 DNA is TGTGCCAGCAGTCGTAACCCGGGACAGAACTATGGCTACACCTTC. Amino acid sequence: CASSRNPGQNYGYTF.

CDR3 nucleotide sequence: TGTGCCAGCAGCTTAGCAGGGACAGGGGACGAAAAACTGTTTTTT. Residues: CASSLAGTGDEKLFF. The rearrangement joins TRBV7-6 to TRBJ1-4; 10 positions match TRBD1. Germline V gene sequence: CDR1 SGHVS, CDR2 FNYEAQ. This CDR3 has 15 amino acids. After removal of 0 bases from V and 8 bases from J, the junction contained 3 bases not matched to a gene.

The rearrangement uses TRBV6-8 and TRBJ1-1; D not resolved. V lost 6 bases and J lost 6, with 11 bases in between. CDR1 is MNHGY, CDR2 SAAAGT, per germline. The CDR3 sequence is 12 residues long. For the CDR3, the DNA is TGTGCCAGCAGCGACGGTTCACCTGAAGCTTTCTTT. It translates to CASSDGSPEAFF.

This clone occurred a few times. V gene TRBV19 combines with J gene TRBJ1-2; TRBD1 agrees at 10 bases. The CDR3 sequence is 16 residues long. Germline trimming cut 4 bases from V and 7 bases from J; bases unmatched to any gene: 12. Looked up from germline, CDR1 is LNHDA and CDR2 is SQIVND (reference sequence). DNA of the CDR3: TGTGCCAGTAGTAGACCATCGGGACAGGGGATGGGTGGCTACACCTTC. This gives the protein CASSRPSGQGMGGYTF.

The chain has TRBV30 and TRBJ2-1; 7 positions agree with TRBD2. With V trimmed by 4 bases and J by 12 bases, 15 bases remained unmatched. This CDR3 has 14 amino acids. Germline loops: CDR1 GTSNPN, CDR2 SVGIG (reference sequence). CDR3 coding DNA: TGTGCCTGGACGGTCCAGCGGGATAAGTGGGGGCAGTTCTTC. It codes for CAWTVQRDKWGQFF.

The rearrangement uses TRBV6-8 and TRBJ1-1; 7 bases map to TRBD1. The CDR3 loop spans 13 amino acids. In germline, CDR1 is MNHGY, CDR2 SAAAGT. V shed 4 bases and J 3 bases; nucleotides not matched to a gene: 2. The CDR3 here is CASSFTGDTEAFF. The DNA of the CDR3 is TGTGCCAGCAGTTTCACAGGGGACACTGAAGCTTTCTTT.

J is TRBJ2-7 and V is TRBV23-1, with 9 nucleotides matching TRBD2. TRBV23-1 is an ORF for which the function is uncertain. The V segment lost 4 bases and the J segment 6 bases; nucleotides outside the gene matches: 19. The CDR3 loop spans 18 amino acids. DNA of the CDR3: TGCGCCAGCAGTCCCGGTTGCGGGAGGGAGCTACCTGGGGGCGAGCAGTACTTC. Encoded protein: CASSPGCGRELPGGEQYF.

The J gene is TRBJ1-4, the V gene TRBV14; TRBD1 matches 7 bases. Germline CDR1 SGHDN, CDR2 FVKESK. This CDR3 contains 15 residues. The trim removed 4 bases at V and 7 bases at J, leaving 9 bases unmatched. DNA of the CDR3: TGTGCCAGCAGCCCGGGACCCAACAGGGGTGAAAAACTGTTTTTT. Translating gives CASSPGPNRGEKLFF. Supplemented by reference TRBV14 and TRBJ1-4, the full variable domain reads EAGVTQFPSHSVIEKGQTVTLRCDPISGHDNLYWYRRVMGKEIKFLLHFVKESKQDESGMPNNRFLAERTGGTYSTLKVQPAELEDSGVYFCASSPGPNRGEKLFFGSGTQLSVL.

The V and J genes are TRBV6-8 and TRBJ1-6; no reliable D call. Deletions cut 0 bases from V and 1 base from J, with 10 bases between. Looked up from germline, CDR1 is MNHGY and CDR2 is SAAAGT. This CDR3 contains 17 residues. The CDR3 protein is CASSYSEGVSYNSPLHF. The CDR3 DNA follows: TGTGCCAGCAGTTACTCAGAAGGAGTATCCTATAATTCACCCCTCCACTTT.

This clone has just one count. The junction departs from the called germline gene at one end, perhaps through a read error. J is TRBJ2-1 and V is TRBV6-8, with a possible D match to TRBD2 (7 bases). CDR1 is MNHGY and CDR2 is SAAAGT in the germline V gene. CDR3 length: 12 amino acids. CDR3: CAISRGGNEQFF. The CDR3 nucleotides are TGTGCCATCAGTAGGGGGGGAAATGAGCAGTTCTTC.

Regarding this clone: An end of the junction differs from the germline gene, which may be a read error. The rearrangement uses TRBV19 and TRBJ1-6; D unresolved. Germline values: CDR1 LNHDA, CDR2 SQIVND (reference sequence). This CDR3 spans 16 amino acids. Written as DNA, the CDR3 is TGTGCTAGTAGTACATACTTCGACGGATCGGGTTCACCCCTCCACTTT. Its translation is CASSTYFDGSGSPLHF.